Listed below are T cell receptor beta chains from one sample, sequenced in a study of shared clonotypes between healthy human individuals. TCRdb's copy holds only in-frame clones and misses some; the assay was immunoSEQ multiplex PCR. The profile shows about 2 million clones, approximately 94% of them singletons. Sequenced input: naive CD8+ T cells sorted from blood. These receptors were collected from a man younger than 30 in good health. The CDR3 runs from the conserved cysteine through the conserved F or W. D genes are given only for firm matches.

TRBJ2-5 | 13 | TRBD2 | TRBV10-1 | CASSAGELKTQYF
TRBJ1-2 | 15 | TRBD1 | TRBV29-1 | CSVPGTGLGAGGYTF
TRBJ1-6 | 14 | - | TRBV6-5 | CASSYEGYNSPLHF
TRBJ2-7 | 14 | - | TRBV5-8 | CASSFPGGVYEQYF
TRBJ1-2 | 14 | - | TRBV23-1 | CASSYEGSCYGYTF
TRBJ2-7 | 16 | - | TRBV18 | CASSPPAGVGSYEQYF
TRBJ1-5 | 14 | - | TRBV27 | CASSLGFSNQPQHF
TRBJ2-1 | 13 | - | TRBV7-9 | CASSSRDYNEQFF
TRBJ1-1 | 13 | - | TRBV19 | CASSPWLNLEAFF
TRBJ2-3 | 13 | - | TRBV5-4 | CASSPVPSDTQYF
TRBJ2-1 | 13 | - | TRBV5-6 | CASSGAYYNEQFF
TRBJ1-1 | 12 | - | TRBV7-9 | CASSFPGTEAFF
TRBJ1-1 | 14 | TRBD1 | TRBV28 | CASTFRGVNTEAFF
TRBJ1-2 | 13 | - | TRBV11-2 | CASSSGPDYGYTF
TRBJ2-2 | 16 | - | TRBV5-4 | CASSFSTGTYTGELFF
TRBJ2-7 | 14 | TRBD2 | TRBV27 | CASSTGAGGYEQYF
TRBJ2-2 | 18 | - | TRBV9 | CASSVVKGAGANTGELFF
TRBJ1-5 | 14 | - | TRBV4-3 | CASSIHRSNQPQHF
TRBJ1-1 | 13 | - | TRBV11-3 | CASSWQKNTEAFF
TRBJ1-5 | 14 | - | TRBV6-5 | CASSSGQTNQPQHF
TRBJ2-1 | 16 | TRBD2 | TRBV7-9 | CASSLIGTIPDGEQFF
TRBJ2-7 | 13 | - | TRBV6-6 | CASSQGWGYEQYF
TRBJ2-3 | 16 | - | TRBV27 | CASSLAVAATFDTQYF
TRBJ2-1 | 19 | TRBD1 | TRBV19 | CASSHYFRTGLLNDNEQFF
TRBJ2-7 | 13 | - | TRBV7-8 | CASSLGIGYEQYF
TRBJ1-2 | 16 | TRBD1 | TRBV4-1 | CASSHPTGGRVYGYTF
TRBJ2-7 | 18 | - | TRBV11-2 | CASSLDSVSGVLPLEQYF
TRBJ2-7 | 12 | - | TRBV25-1 | CASIGVFYEQYF
TRBJ2-2 | 15 | - | TRBV6-5 | CASSTSGQLTGELFF
TRBJ2-1 | 14 | TRBD2 | TRBV6-5 | CASSTSGDYNEQFF
TRBJ2-7 | 11 | - | TRBV6-6 | CASSVGDEQYF
TRBJ2-1 | 14 | - | TRBV27 | CASSYKRGYNEQFF
TRBJ1-1 | 15 | - | TRBV29-1 | CSVLGTQLANTEAFF
TRBJ2-5 | 14 | - | TRBV5-6 | CASSYQGNQETQYF
TRBJ2-7 | 14 | - | TRBV9 | CASSAFVSAYEQYF
TRBJ1-1 | 12 | - | TRBV5-6 | CASSFQGNEAFF
TRBJ1-6 | 15 | TRBD1 | TRBV6-5 | CASKTGSSYNSPLHF
TRBJ2-2 | 14 | - | TRBV7-2 | CASSLWGNTGELFF